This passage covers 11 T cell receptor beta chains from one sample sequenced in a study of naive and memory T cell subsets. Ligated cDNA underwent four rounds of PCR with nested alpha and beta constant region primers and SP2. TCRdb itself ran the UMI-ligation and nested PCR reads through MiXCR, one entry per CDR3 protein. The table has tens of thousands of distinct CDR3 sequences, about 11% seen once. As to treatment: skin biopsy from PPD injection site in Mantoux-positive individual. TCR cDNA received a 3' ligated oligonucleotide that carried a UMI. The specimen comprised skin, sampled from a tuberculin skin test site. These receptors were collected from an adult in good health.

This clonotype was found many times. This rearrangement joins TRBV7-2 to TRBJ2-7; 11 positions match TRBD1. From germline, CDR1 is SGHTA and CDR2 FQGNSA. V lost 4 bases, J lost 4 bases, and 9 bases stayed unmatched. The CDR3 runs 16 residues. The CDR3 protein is CASSSLGGTGGYEQYF. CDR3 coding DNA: TGTGCCAGCAGCTCCTTAGGCGGGACAGGGGGTTACGAGCAGTACTTC.

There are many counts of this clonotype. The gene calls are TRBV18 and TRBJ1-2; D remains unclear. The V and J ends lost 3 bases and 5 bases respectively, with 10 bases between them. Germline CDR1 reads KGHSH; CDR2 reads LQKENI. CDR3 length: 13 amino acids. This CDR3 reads CASSPATEYGYTF. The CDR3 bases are TGTGCCAGCTCACCGGCGACGGAATATGGCTACACCTTC.

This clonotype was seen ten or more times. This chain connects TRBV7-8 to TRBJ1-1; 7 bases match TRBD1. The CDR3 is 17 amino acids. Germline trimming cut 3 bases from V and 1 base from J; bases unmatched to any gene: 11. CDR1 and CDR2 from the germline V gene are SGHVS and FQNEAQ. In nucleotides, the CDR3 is TGTGCCAGCAGCTTTACCTACAACACAGGGGCGAACACTGAAGCTTTCTTT. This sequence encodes CASSFTYNTGANTEAFF.

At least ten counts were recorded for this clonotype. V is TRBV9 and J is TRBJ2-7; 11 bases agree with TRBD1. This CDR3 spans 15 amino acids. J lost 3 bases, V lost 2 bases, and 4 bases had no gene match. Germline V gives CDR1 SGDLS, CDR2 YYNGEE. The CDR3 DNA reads TGTGCCAGCAGCGTTTCCGGGACAGGGGGCTACGAGCAGTACTTC. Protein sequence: CASSVSGTGGYEQYF.

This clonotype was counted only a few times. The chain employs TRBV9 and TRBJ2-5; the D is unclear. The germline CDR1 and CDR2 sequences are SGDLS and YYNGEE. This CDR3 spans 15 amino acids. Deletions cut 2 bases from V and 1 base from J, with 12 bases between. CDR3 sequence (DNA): TGTGCCAGCAGCGTTAACCCGACAAGCCAAGAGACCCAGTACTTC. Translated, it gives CASSVNPTSQETQYF.

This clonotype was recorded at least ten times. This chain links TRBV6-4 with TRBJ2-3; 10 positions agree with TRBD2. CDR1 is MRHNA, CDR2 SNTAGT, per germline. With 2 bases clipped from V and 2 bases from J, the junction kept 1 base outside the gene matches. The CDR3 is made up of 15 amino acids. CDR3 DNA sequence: TGTGCCAGCAGTGACGGACTAGCGGCCACAGATACGCAGTATTTT. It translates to CASSDGLAATDTQYF.

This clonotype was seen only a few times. The CDR3 DNA sequence: TGTGCCAGCAGTTTCCACAGGGGGCAGAACACTGAAGCTTTCTTT. Its translation is CASSFHRGQNTEAFF. V gene TRBV27 combines with J gene TRBJ1-1; 9 positions match TRBD1. This CDR3 region has 15 residues. Germline-derived CDR1 and CDR2 are MNHEY and SMNVEV (reference sequence). The junction had 3 bases not matched to a gene; V was cut back by 3 bases and J by 1 base.

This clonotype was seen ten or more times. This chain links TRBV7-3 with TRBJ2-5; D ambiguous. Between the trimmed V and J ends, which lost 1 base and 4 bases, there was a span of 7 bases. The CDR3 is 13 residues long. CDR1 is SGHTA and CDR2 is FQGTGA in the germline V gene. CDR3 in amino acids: CASSLNYGETQYF. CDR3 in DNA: TGTGCCAGCAGCTTAAACTATGGAGAGACCCAGTACTTC.

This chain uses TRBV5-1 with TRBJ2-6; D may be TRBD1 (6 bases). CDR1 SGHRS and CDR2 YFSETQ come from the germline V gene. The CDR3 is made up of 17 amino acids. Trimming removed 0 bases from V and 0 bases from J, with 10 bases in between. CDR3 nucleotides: TGCGCCAGCAGCTTGGCCGGACAGCCCTCTGGGGCCAACGTCCTGACTTTC. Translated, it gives CASSLAGQPSGANVLTF.

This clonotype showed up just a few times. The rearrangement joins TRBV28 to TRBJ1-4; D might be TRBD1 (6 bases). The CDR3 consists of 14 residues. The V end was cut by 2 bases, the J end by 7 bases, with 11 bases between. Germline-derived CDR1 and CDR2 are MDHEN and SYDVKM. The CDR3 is CASSLGGGLEKLFF. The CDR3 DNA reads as TGTGCCAGCAGTTTAGGAGGGGGTCTTGAAAAACTGTTTTTT.

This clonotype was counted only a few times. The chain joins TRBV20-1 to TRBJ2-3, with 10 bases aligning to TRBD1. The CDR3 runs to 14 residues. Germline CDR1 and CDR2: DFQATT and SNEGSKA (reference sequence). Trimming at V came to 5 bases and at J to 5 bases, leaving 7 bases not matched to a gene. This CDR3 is CSAPDRGLVDTQYF. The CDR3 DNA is TGCAGTGCTCCAGACAGGGGGCTCGTAGATACGCAGTATTTT.